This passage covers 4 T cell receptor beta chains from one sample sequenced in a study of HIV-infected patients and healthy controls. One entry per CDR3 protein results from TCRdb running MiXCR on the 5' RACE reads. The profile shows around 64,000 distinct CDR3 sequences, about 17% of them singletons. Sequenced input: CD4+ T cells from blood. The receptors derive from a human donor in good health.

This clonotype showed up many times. The CDR3 region is CSVGEGATSPLHF. CDR3 DNA: TGCAGCGTGGGGGAGGGGGCAACTTCACCCCTCCACTTT. V usage is TRBV29-1 and J usage is TRBJ1-6, with 7 bases that match TRBD1. Losses at the gene ends were 6 bases for V and 9 bases for J; bases not matched to a gene: 8. The CDR3 runs 13 residues. Germline V gives CDR1 SQVTM, CDR2 ANQGSEA.

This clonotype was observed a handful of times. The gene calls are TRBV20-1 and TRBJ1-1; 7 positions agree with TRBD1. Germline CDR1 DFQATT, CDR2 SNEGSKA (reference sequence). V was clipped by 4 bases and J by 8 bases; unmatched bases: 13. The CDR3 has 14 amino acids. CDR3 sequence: CSAKVGFRGQEAFF. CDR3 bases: TGCAGTGCTAAAGTAGGTTTTAGGGGACAGGAAGCTTTCTTT.

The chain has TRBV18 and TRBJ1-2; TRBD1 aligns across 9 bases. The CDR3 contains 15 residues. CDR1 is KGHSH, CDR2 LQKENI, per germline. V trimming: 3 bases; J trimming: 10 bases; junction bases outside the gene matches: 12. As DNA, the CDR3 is TGTGCCAGCTCACCGGGAATTGGGACAGGGATGACCTACACCTTC. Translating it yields CASSPGIGTGMTYTF.

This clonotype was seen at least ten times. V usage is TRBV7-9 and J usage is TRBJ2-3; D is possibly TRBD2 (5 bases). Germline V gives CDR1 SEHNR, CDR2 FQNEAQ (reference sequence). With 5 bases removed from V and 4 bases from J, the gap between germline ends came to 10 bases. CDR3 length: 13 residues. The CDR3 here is CASSPGGSDTQYF. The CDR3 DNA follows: TGTGCCAGCAGCCCCGGAGGCTCAGATACGCAGTATTTT.